One TCR beta chain is described in this entry. Its cognate antigen is unknown. This sample was taken from a study of T cells in Graves' hyperthyroidism and ophthalmopathy. Study findings and constraints: Ophthalmopathy could be told apart from stable hyperthyroidism with a 13 V-J model.

This CDR3 contains 16 residues. The germline V and J ends were trimmed by 1 base and 3 bases, with 13 bases remaining between them. Germline lookup yields CDR1 LNHDA and CDR2 SQIVND (reference sequence). From RNA transcripts, TCR beta CDR3 regions were amplified. With the HTBI primer set, the TCR CDR3 went through a first round of RT-PCR. A single record per CDR3 protein comes from TCRdb applying MiXCR to the multiplex PCR reads. The sample has a few hundred thousand distinct CDR3 sequences, approximately 44% seen once. Stable disease denoted Graves' hyperthyroidism without ophthalmopathy progression within 18 months. The hyperthyroidism was newly diagnosed and had lasted under 2 months; the patients were aged 18 to 65.

The sequence derives from a young woman with Graves' hyperthyroidism. The material sequenced was peripheral blood or thyroid tissue (not recorded which). V and J are TRBV19 and TRBJ1-5; D uncertain. The CDR3 sequence: CASSIGPASFNQPQHF. The CDR3 nucleotides are TGTGCCAGTAGTATAGGTCCCGCCAGCTTCAATCAGCCCCAGCATTTT.